Here is one T cell receptor (beta chain) with its context. The data were obtained in a study of blood T cell repertoires in COVID-19. As handled by the study authors: Amplification with reference gene primers provided the estimates of nucleated cell counts. Sequencing used immunoSEQ multiplex PCR; TCRdb keeps in-frame clones, though not all of them. V and J calls and clone size are as listed in that table; D and trimming were resolved from the DNA. The sample records 260,000 or so clones, around 88% being singletons. The sequenced sample was peripheral blood. The receptor comes from an older man with acute or convalescent COVID-19.

Here the CDR3 DNA reads TGTGCCAGCTCACCCCGGGACAGGGGGTATGGCTACACCTTC. Encoded protein: CASSPRDRGYGYTF. The rearrangement uses TRBV18 and TRBJ1-2; TRBD1 matches at 11 bases. With 3 bases clipped from V and 5 bases from J, the junction kept 2 bases outside the gene matches. Germline values: CDR1 KGHSH, CDR2 LQKENI. The CDR3 is 14 residues long.